This TCR beta chain was sequenced in a study of control samples from healthy donors and cancer patients. The CDR3 has 13 amino acids. CDR1 is MNHEY, CDR2 SVGAGI, per germline. Deletions cut 10 bases from V and 2 bases from J, with 14 bases between. Data came from immunoSEQ multiplex PCR; TCRdb stores just in-frame clones and leaves some out. Of 25,000 to 30,000 clones listed, roughly 85% are singletons. Sequences were obtained from PBMCs. This chain uses TRBV6-5 with TRBJ2-5; no clear D. This clonotype was sampled from a woman between 55 and 75 years old with head and neck cancer. This CDR3 is CATELMRQETQYF. The CDR3 nucleotides are TGTGCCACCGAGCTGATGAGACAAGAGACCCAGTACTTC.